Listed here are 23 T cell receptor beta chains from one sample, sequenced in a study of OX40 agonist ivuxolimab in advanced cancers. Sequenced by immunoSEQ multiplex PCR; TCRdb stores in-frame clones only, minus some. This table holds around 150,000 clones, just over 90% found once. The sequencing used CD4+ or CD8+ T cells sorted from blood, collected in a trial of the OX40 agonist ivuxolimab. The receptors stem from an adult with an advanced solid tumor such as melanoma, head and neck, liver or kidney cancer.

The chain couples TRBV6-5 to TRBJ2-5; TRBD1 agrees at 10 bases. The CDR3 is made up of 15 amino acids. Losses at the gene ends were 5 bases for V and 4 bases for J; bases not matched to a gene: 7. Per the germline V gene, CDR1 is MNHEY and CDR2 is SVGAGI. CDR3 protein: CASSRATGGGETQYF. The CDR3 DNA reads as TGTGCCAGCAGTCGCGCGACAGGGGGCGGAGAGACCCAGTACTTC.

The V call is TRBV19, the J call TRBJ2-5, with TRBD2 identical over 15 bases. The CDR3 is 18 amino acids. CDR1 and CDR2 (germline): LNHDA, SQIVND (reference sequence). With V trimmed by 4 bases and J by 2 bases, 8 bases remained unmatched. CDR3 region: CASSTGLAGGRGQETQYF. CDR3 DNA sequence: TGTGCCAGTAGTACGGGACTAGCGGGGGGCCGCGGACAAGAGACCCAGTACTTC.

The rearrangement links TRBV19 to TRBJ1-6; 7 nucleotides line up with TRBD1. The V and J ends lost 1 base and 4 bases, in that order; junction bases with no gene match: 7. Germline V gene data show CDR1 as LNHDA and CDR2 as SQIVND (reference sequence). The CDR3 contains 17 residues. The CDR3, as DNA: TGTGCCAGTAGTATAGGGCCAGGGGGTCCTTATAATTCACCCCTCCACTTT. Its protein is CASSIGPGGPYNSPLHF. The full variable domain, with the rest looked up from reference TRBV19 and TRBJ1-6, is DGGITQSPKYLFRKEGQNVTLSCEQNLNHDAMYWYRQDPGQGLRLIYYSQIVNDFQKGDIAEGYSVSREKKESFPLTVTSAQKNPTAFYLCASSIGPGGPYNSPLHFGNGTRLTVT.

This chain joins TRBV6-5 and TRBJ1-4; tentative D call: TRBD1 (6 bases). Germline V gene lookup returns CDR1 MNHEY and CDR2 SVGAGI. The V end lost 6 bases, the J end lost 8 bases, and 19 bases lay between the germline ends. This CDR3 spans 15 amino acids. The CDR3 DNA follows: TGTGCCAGCAGCCCCACAGGGCGAATAAGGGAAAAACTGTTTTTT. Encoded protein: CASSPTGRIREKLFF.

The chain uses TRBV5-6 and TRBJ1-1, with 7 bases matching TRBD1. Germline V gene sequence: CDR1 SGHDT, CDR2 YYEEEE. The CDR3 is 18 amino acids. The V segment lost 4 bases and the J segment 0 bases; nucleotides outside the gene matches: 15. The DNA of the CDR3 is TGTGCCAGCAGCGCCCTCCGGACAGGAGGGACTTTGAACACTGAAGCTTTCTTT. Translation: CASSALRTGGTLNTEAFF.

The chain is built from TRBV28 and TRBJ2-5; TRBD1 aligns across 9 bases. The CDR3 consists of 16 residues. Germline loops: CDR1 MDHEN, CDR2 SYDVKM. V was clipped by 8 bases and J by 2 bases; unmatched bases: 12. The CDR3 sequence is CASSTPGQGWQETQYF. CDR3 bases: TGTGCCAGCTCAACGCCGGGACAGGGTTGGCAAGAGACCCAGTACTTC.

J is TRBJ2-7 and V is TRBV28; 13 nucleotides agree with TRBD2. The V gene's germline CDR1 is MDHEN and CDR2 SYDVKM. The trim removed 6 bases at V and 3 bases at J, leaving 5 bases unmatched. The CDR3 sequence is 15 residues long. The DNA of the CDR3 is TGTGCCAGCAGGGCAGGACTAGCGGGAGTCTACGAGCAGTACTTC. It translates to CASRAGLAGVYEQYF.

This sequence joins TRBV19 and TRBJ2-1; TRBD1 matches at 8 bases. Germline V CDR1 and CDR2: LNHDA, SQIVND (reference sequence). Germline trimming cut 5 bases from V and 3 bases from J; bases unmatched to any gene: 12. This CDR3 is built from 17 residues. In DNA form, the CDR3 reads TGTGCCAGTAGTTTCCATCGGGGGACAGGACTCTACAATGAGCAGTTCTTC. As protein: CASSFHRGTGLYNEQFF.

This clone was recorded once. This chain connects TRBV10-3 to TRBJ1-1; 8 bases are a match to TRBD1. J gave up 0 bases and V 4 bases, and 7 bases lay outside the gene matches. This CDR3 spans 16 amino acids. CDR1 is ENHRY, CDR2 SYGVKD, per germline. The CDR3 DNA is TGTGCCATCAGTGCGGCCACGGGACAGGTGAACACTGAAGCTTTCTTT. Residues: CAISAATGQVNTEAFF.

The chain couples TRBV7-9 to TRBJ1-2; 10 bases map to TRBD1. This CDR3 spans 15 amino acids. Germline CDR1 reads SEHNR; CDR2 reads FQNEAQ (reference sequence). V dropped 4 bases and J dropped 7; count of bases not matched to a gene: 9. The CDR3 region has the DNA TGTGCCAGCAGCTCAGCGGGACAGGGGATATTTGGCTACACCTTC. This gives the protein CASSSAGQGIFGYTF.

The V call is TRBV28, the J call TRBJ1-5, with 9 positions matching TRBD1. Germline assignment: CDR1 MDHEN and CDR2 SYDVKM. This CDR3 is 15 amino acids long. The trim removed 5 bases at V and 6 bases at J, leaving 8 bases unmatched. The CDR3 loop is CASSAVGQGIQPQHF. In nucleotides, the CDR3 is TGTGCCAGCAGTGCCGTCGGACAGGGGATTCAGCCCCAGCATTTT.

In nucleotides, the CDR3 is TGTGCCAGCTCACCGACGACGGACTACAATGAGCAGTTCTTC. This translates into CASSPTTDYNEQFF. V gene TRBV18 combines with J gene TRBJ2-1; no firm D call. The CDR3 is made up of 14 amino acids. CDR1 is KGHSH and CDR2 is LQKENI in the germline V gene. Trimming pared 3 bases from V and 3 bases from J, leaving 9 bases between.

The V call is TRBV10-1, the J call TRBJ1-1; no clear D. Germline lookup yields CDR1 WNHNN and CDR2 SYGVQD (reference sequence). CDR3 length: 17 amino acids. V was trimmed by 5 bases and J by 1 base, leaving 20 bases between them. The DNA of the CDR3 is TGCGCCAGCAGTATGAGGCCTCAAGGGAAAACGAACACTGAAGCTTTCTTT. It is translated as CASSMRPQGKTNTEAFF.

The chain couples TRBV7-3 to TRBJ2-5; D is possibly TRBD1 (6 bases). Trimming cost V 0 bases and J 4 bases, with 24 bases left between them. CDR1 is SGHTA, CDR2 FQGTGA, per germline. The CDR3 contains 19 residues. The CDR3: CASSLTGRAGEKYGETQYF. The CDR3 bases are TGTGCCAGCAGCTTAACGGGACGGGCAGGGGAGAAGTACGGAGAGACCCAGTACTTC.

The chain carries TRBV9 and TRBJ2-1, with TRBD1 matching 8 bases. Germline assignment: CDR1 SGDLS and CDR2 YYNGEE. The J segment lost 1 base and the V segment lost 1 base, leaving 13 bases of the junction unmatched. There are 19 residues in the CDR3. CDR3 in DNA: TGTGCCAGCAGCGTAACAGGGGGTATTCCGGGAGTGTCCTACAATGAGCAGTTCTTC. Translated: CASSVTGGIPGVSYNEQFF.

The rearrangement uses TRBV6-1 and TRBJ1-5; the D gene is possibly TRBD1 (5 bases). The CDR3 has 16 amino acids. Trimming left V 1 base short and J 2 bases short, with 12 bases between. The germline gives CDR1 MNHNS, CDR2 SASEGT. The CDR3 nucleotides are TGTGCCAGCAGTGAAGTGAGAGGAGGGGGCAATCAGCCCCAGCATTTT. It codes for CASSEVRGGGNQPQHF.

DNA for the CDR3: TGTGCCAGCAGCGTGGGGGGGCAAGGCGGCGAGACCCAGTACTTC. This sequence encodes CASSVGGQGGETQYF. V gene TRBV9 combines with J gene TRBJ2-5; D may be TRBD2 (7 bases). The CDR3 consists of 15 residues. Germline V gives CDR1 SGDLS, CDR2 YYNGEE. The V and J ends lost 2 bases and 5 bases respectively, with 16 bases between them.

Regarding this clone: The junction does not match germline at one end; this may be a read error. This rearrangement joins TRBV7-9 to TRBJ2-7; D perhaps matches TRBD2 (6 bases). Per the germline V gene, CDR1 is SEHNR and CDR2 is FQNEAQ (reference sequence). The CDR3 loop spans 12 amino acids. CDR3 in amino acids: CASSSGRPTGDF. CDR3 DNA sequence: TGTGCCAGCAGCTCGGGACGCCCGACGGGGGACTTC.

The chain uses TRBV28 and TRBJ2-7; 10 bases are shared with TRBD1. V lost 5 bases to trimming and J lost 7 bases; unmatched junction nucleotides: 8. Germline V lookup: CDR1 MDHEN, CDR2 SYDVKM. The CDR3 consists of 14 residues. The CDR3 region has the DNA TGTGCCAGCAGTCCTTGGACAGGGGGTGGTGAGCAGTACTTC. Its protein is CASSPWTGGGEQYF.

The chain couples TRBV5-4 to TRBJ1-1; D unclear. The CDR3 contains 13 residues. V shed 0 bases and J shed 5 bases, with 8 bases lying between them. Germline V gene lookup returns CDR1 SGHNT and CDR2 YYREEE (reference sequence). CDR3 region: CASSLASLTEAFF. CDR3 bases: TGTGCCAGCAGCTTGGCCAGTCTTACTGAAGCTTTCTTT.

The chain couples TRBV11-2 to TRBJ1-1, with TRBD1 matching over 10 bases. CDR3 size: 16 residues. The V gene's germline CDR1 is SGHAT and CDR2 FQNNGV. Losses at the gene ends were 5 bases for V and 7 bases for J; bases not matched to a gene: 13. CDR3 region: CASSATGTGDFGEAFF. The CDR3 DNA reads TGTGCCAGCAGCGCCACCGGGACAGGGGATTTTGGTGAAGCTTTCTTT. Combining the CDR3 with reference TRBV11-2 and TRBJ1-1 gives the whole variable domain EAGVAQSPRYKIIEKRQSVAFWCNPISGHATLYWYQQILGQGPKLLIQFQNNGVVDDSQLPKDRFSAERLKGVDSTLKIQPAKLEDSAVYLCASSATGTGDFGEAFFGQGTRLTVV.

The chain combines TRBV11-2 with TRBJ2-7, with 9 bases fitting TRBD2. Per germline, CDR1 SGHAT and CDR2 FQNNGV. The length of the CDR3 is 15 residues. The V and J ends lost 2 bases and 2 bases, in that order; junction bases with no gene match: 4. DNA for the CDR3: TGTGCCAGCAGCTTAAGGCTAGCGGGGCCCTACGAGCAGTACTTC. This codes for CASSLRLAGPYEQYF.

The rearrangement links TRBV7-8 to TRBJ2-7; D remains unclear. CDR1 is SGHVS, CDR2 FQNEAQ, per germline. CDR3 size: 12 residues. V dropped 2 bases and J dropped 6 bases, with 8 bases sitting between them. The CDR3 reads CASSLPRAEQYF. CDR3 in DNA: TGTGCCAGCAGCTTACCCAGAGCCGAGCAGTACTTC.